These 4 T cell receptor beta chains originate from one sample sequenced in a study of tissue T cells after allogeneic stem cell transplantation. Time point given: mouse harvest day 7 after allogeneic transplant. The graft held 10^6 splenic CD5+ T cells and 10^7 T-cell-depleted bone marrow cells. Using immunoSEQ multiplex PCR, the repertoire was profiled, and TCRdb retains in-frame clones only, with some absent. The sample lists over 6,500 clones; around 43% were seen once. The sample was lymph node tissue. These TCRs come from a female BALB/c mouse given C57BL/6 T cells with graft-versus-host disease after an allogeneic hematopoietic cell transplant.

To note about this clone: The genes are named according to mouse. The CDR3 extends 1 residue past the end of the read, so its final part is completed from the germline J gene. This chain joins TRBV15 and TRBJ1-3; no clear D gene. Germline lookup yields CDR1 SGHND and CDR2 FRSKSL. CDR3 length equals 14 residues. V lost 5 bases, J lost 0 bases, and 8 bases lay in between. The sequenced CDR3 bases are TGTGCCAGCAGTCCCGGGAATTCTGGAAATACGCTCTAT. Protein sequence: CASSPGNSGNTLY. The entire CDR3 is CASSPGNSGNTLYF.

This clone turned up a few times. Gene names follow the mouse nomenclature. The read is 1 residue too short to cover the CDR3 end, so that end is filled in from the germline J gene. This chain links TRBV2 with TRBJ1-5; the match to TRBD1 covers 11 bases. With 4 bases clipped from V and 4 bases from J, the junction kept 3 bases outside the gene matches. The CDR3 length is 15 residues. The germline CDR1 and CDR2 sequences are LGHNA and YSYQKL. The sequenced CDR3 bases are TGTGCCAGCAGCCGGACAGGGGGCCGGAACCAGGCTCCGCTT. It specifies CASSRTGGRNQAPL. From start to end, the CDR3 is CASSRTGGRNQAPLF.

A remark on this clone: Genes and germline are mouse. Read sequence stops 1 residue before the CDR3 end, and the germline J gene provides the missing end. V and J are TRBV3 and TRBJ2-4; D is perhaps TRBD1 (5 bases). Germline V gene data show CDR1 as SNHLY and CDR2 as FYNGKV (reference sequence). Trimming removed 6 bases from V and 2 bases from J, with 9 bases in between. CDR3 length: 13 residues. This CDR3 reads CASRPDNQNTLYF. The CDR3 DNA, read in part, is TGTGCCAGCAGGCCGGACAATCAAAACACCTTGTAC.

Note on this clone: Genes here carry mouse names. Sequencing ends 1 residue short of the CDR3 end; the germline J gene provides the rest. This chain uses TRBV16 with TRBJ2-7; 7 bases are shared with TRBD2. The CDR3 has 15 amino acids. V lost 2 bases, J lost 0 bases, and 4 bases stayed unmatched. Germline V lookup: CDR1 SGHSA, CDR2 FRNQAP. The CDR3 DNA, read in part, is TGTGCAAGCAGCTTAATTGGGGGGAGCTCCTATGAACAGTAC. It translates to CASSLIGGSSYEQY. The entire CDR3 is CASSLIGGSSYEQYF.